What follows are 14 T cell receptor beta chains derived from one specimen sequenced in a study of blood T cell repertoires in COVID-19. The table came from immunoSEQ multiplex PCR; TCRdb's copy has only in-frame clones and leaves some out. The sample has around 160,000 clones, over 75% seen once. Sequenced material: peripheral blood. All receptors come from a human donor in a cohort sampled during active COVID-19.

CDR3 DNA: TGTGCCAGCGCCCTGTCGGCAGAGGGACAGGGAGGCCCCCTGGGTGGCTACACCTTC. Translated, it gives CASALSAEGQGGPLGGYTF. V is TRBV6-4 and J is TRBJ1-2; 9 nucleotides agree with TRBD1. V trimming: 8 bases; J trimming: 7 bases; junction bases outside the gene matches: 26. This CDR3 has 19 residues. Germline V gene lookup returns CDR1 MRHNA and CDR2 SNTAGT.

The rearrangement uses TRBV2 and TRBJ1-4; 9 nucleotides line up with TRBD1. Germline lookup yields CDR1 SNHLY and CDR2 FYNNEI. The V gene end was trimmed by 5 bases and the J gene end by 8 bases; junction bases not matched to a gene: 12. The CDR3 is 16 amino acids. The CDR3 sequence is CASSNRDRAQEEKLFF. DNA for the CDR3: TGTGCCAGCAGTAACCGGGACAGGGCTCAGGAGGAAAAACTGTTTTTT.

This clone was detected a few times. CDR3 loop: CASRQAVSGNTIYF. The CDR3 DNA reads as TGTGCCAGCAGACAGGCCGTCTCTGGAAACACCATATATTTT. V is TRBV11-2 and J is TRBJ1-3; tentative D call: TRBD1 (5 bases). CDR3 length: 14 amino acids. Per germline, CDR1 SGHAT and CDR2 FQNNGV. Trimming took 6 bases from V and 0 from J, leaving 9 bases between them.

The chain carries TRBV6-2 or TRBV6-3 and TRBJ1-2, with D unresolved. There are 12 residues in the CDR3. Germline loops: CDR1 MNHEY, CDR2 SVGEGT. V gave up 2 bases and J gave up 5 bases, with 6 bases separating them. CDR3 in amino acids: CASSYLQYGYTF. The CDR3 coding sequence is TGTGCCAGCAGTTACCTACAGTATGGCTACACCTTC.

This clone was seen only once. This sequence joins TRBV15 and TRBJ2-5; tentative D call: TRBD2 (6 bases). Germline V gene lookup returns CDR1 LNHNV and CDR2 YYDKDF (reference sequence). The length of the CDR3 is 14 residues. V lost 4 bases to trimming and J lost 3 bases, with 12 bases between them. The CDR3 protein is CATSKGLAKETQYF. The CDR3 bases are TGTGCCACCAGCAAGGGACTGGCAAAAGAGACCCAGTACTTC.

The CDR3 region is CASSLRGTGVRRSPSGANVLTF. The DNA for the CDR3 is TGTGCCAGCAGTTTACGGGGGACAGGGGTGAGAAGATCCCCCTCTGGGGCCAACGTCCTGACTTTC. This chain uses TRBV28 with TRBJ2-6; 10 bases map to TRBD1. This CDR3 is built from 22 residues. The junction had 16 bases not matched to a gene; V was cut back by 2 bases and J by 0 bases. Germline V CDR1 and CDR2: MDHEN, SYDVKM.

The chain uses TRBV6-5 and TRBJ2-1; no firm D call. CDR1 is MNHEY, CDR2 SVGAGI, per germline. The length of the CDR3 is 13 residues. Trimming left V 10 bases short and J 0 bases short, with 10 bases between. CDR3 bases: TGTGCCACCCGCCAGGACTCCTACAATGAGCAGTTCTTC. Its translation: CATRQDSYNEQFF.

The chain links TRBV12-3 or TRBV12-4 to TRBJ2-7, with D unresolved. CDR3 length: 11 amino acids. V lost 5 bases, J lost 4 bases, and 6 bases lay in between. Here the CDR3 reads CASSVGYEQYF. CDR3 DNA sequence: TGTGCCAGCAGTGTCGGTTACGAGCAGTACTTC.

The rearrangement joins TRBV3-1 (or the pseudogene TRBV3-2) to TRBJ2-1; D may be TRBD1 (7 bases). V was shortened by 1 base and J by 7 bases, with 14 bases between the two germline ends. CDR1 and CDR2 (germline): LGHDT, YNNKEL (reference sequence). The CDR3 consists of 15 residues. CDR3 coding DNA: TGTGCCAGCAGCCAAGTCGGGGGACAGCCGAATGAGCAGTTCTTC. It codes for CASSQVGGQPNEQFF.

The chain carries TRBV27 and TRBJ1-4, with unresolved D. Per the germline V gene, CDR1 is MNHEY and CDR2 is SMNVEV (reference sequence). CDR3 length: 12 amino acids. V lost 4 bases, J lost 10 bases, and 10 bases lay in between. CDR3 sequence reads: CASSSNGVKLFF. The DNA of the CDR3 is TGTGCCAGCAGTTCAAACGGGGTAAAACTGTTTTTT.

This clone was counted between two and nine times. V and J are TRBV3-1 (or the pseudogene TRBV3-2) and TRBJ2-7; D ambiguous. Trimming took off 0 bases at V and 6 bases at J, with 12 bases between the two ends. Germline V gene lookup returns CDR1 LGHDT and CDR2 YNNKEL (reference sequence). CDR3 length: 14 amino acids. CDR3 sequence (DNA): TGTGCCAGCAGCCAAGATCTGTACTTTGCCGAGCAGTACTTC. Translation: CASSQDLYFAEQYF.

There are a few counts of this clone. Within the sample, other DNA sequences also encode this same CDR3. The chain combines TRBV5-1 with TRBJ2-2; the D is unclear. The CDR3 extends over 14 amino acids. The V gene lost 1 base and the J gene lost 1 base, with 5 bases spanning the gap. Germline values: CDR1 SGHRS, CDR2 YFSETQ. The CDR3 is CASSLSGNTGELFF. The CDR3 nucleotides read TGCGCCAGCAGCTTGTCCGGGAACACCGGGGAGCTGTTTTTT.

This rearrangement joins TRBV10-3 to TRBJ1-6; 7 bases are a match to TRBD1. The trim removed 6 bases at V and 10 bases at J, leaving 6 bases unmatched. CDR1 is ENHRY and CDR2 is SYGVKD in the germline V gene. The CDR3 consists of 13 residues. For the CDR3, the DNA is TGTGCCATCAGAGCTCAGGGGGACTCACCCCTCCACTTT. Translating it yields CAIRAQGDSPLHF.

This chain uses TRBV6-2 or TRBV6-3 with TRBJ2-1, with 8 bases identical to TRBD2. Germline CDR1 is MNHEY and CDR2 is SVGEGT. This CDR3 comprises 14 residues. V lost 2 bases, J lost 7 bases, and 4 bases stayed unmatched. The CDR3 region is CASSYGTSGNEQFF. DNA for the CDR3: TGTGCCAGCAGTTACGGGACTAGTGGGAATGAGCAGTTCTTC.